This TCR beta chain was profiled in a study of blood T cell repertoires in COVID-19. Study-level background: T cells, B-cell-depleted T cells, or PBMCs provided the cDNA or gDNA that served as material.

In the study's own analysis: For nucleated cells, counts were estimated from reference gene primer amplification. Profiling relied on immunoSEQ multiplex PCR, and the TCRdb table lists in-frame clones only, not all of them. That table is the source of V, J and clone size, and D and trimming were worked out from the DNA. The sample lists about 220,000 clones, nearly 90% occurring once. Germline loops: CDR1 SGHTA, CDR2 FQGNSA. The CDR3 length is 14 residues. V was clipped by 3 bases and J by 2 bases; unmatched bases: 4. Living in about 25 US areas, the participants were between about 18 and 100 years of age. Contact with a PCR-confirmed or clinician-diagnosed COVID-19 case occurred within 2 weeks of entry.

The chain recombines TRBV7-2 with TRBJ2-7; TRBD1 matches at 7 bases. This clonotype was obtained from a man aged 25-45 years who had been exposed to COVID-19. Sequencing was done on a sample of PBMCs or T cells enriched from blood (not recorded which). The CDR3 is CASSFRQGAYEQYF. The CDR3 bases are TGTGCCAGCAGCTTCCGACAGGGAGCCTACGAGCAGTACTTC.